This TCR beta chain comes out of a study of spatial heterogeneity in lung cancer. About the research overall: A T cell module score from matched bulk RNA-seq correlated strongly with TCR transcript counts in tumor regions. The average appearance count of each unique TCR and UMI combination in raw reads was more than nine.

Time point noted: sample taken at primary tumor resection. Material for sequencing was whole RNA from tumor, nontumor lung or frozen PBMC, left unsorted. TCRdb independently ran MiXCR on the 5' RACE reads; one entry per CDR3 protein. The sample has 7,000 to 8,000 distinct CDR3 sequences, approximately 7% seen once. V lost 4 bases and J lost 7; bases outside the gene matches: 12. CDR1 is MNHEY, CDR2 SVGAGI, per germline. The CDR3 spans 16 residues. This clonotype rates as medium-sized. Its matching antigen is unknown. Study-wide findings and caveats: Tumor mutation counts were tracked by expanded intratumoral alpha and beta TCR counts.

This sequence joins TRBV6-5 and TRBJ1-2, with 10 bases identical to TRBD1. The sample consisted of lung tumor tissue, taken at surgery. The TCR originated in a male donor with early-stage non-small cell lung cancer. Written as DNA, the CDR3 is TGTGCCAGCAGTTCTGGGACAGGGGCTCCTTTTGTTGGCTACACCTTC. Protein product: CASSSGTGAPFVGYTF.